This T cell receptor beta chain is drawn from a study of T-cell memory formation after mild COVID-19. The wider study: In these data, TCR clusters were largely donor specific. General study points: Nothing showed for sure that second-wave clones peaking on day 37 were SARS-CoV-2 specific. There was a balanced CD4/CD8 profile in clones contracting day 15 to 85, and later expanders leaned CD4+.

TCRdb fed the 5' RACE reads into MiXCR, producing one record per CDR3 protein. Of over 70,000 distinct CDR3 sequences in the sample, about 13% were seen once. Between the trimmed V and J ends, which lost 3 bases and 2 bases, there was a span of 17 bases. Germline V gene lookup returns CDR1 KGHSH and CDR2 LQKENI. The CDR3 is made up of 16 amino acids. As to this clonotype: What it recognizes is unknown.

V is TRBV18 and J is TRBJ2-7, with no clear D. Sequenced input: PBMCs or a T cell subset sorted from them (not recorded which). This receptor was obtained from an adult woman who had mild COVID-19 (a few samples of this study predate the infection). Cell type and time point are not known. CDR3 region: CASSPLSLGQAYEQYF. DNA of the CDR3: TGTGCCAGCTCACCTCTCTCGTTGGGTCAGGCCTACGAGCAGTACTTC. Complete variable domain (other parts from reference TRBV18 and TRBJ2-7): NAGVMQNPRHLVRRRGQEARLRCSPMKGHSHVYWYRQLPEEGLKFMVYLQKENIIDESGMPKERFSAEFPKEGPSILRIQQVVRGDSAAYFCASSPLSLGQAYEQYFGPGTRLTVT.